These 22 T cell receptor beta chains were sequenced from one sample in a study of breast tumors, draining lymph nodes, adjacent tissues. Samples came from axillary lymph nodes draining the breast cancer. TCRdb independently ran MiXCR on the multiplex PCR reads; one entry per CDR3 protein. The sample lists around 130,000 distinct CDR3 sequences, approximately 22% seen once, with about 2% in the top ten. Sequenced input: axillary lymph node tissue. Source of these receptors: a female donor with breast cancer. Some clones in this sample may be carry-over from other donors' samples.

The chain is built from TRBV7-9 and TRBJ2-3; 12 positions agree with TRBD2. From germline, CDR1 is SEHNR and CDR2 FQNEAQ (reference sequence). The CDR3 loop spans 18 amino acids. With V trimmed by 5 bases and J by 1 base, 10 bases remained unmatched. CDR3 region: CASSPASGRAFGTDTQYF. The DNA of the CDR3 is TGTGCCAGCAGCCCGGCTAGCGGGAGGGCCTTTGGCACAGATACGCAGTATTTT.

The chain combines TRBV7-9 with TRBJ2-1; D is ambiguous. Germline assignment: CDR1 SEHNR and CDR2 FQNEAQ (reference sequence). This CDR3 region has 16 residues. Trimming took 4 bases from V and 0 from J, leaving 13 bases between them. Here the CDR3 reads CASSSLDITSYNEQFF. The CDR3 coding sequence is TGTGCCAGCAGCTCCCTCGACATCACCTCCTACAATGAGCAGTTCTTC.

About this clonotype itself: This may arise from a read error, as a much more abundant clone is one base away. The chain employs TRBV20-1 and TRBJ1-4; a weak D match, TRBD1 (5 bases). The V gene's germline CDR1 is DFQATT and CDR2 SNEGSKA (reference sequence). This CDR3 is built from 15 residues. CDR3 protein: CSAQISRAGTQKLVF. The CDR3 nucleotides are TGCAGTGCCCAGATAAGCCGGGCCGGGACCCAAAAACTGGTTTTT.

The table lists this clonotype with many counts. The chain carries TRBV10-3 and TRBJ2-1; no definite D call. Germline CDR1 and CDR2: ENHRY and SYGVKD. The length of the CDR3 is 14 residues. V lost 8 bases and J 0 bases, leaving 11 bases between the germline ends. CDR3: CAIQDGSSYNEQFF. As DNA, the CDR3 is TGTGCCATCCAGGACGGAAGCTCCTACAATGAGCAGTTCTTC.

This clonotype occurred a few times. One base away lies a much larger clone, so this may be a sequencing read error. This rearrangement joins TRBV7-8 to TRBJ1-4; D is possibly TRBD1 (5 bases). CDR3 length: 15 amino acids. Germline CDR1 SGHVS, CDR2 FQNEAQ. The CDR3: CASSQDGATSEKLFF. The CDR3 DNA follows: TGTGCCAGCAGCCAAGACGGGGCAACTAGTGAAAAACTGTTTTTT. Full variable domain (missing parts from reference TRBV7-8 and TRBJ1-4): GAGVSQSPRYKVAKRGQDVALRCDPISGHVSLFWYQQALGQGPEFLTYFQNEAQLDKSGLPSDRFFAERPEGSVSTLKIQRTQQEDSAVYLCASSQDGATSEKLFFGSGTQLSVL.

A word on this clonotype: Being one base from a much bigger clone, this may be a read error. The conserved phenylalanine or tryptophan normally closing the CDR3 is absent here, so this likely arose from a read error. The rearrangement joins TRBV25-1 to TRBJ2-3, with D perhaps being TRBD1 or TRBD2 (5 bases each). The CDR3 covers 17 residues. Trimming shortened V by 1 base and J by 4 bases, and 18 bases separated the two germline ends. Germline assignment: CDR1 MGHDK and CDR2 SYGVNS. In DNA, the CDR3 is TGTGCCAGCAGTGAATCGTCGCCTGGGGGTTGGGCAGATACGCAGTATTCT. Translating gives CASSESSPGGWADTQYS.

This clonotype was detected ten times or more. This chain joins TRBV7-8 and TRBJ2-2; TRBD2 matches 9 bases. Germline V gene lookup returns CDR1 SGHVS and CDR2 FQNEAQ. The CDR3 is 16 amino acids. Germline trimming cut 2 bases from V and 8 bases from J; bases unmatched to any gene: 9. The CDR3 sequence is CASSLFAGGPNGELFF. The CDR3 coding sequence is TGTGCCAGCAGCTTATTTGCGGGAGGGCCTAATGGGGAGCTGTTTTTT.

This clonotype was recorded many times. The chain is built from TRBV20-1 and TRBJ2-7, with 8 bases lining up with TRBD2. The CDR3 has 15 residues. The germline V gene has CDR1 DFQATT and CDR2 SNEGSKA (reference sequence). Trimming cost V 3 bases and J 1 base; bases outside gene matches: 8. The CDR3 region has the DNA TGCAGTGCTAGTTTAAGCGGGAGTATTTCCTACGAGCAGTACTTC. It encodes CSASLSGSISYEQYF.

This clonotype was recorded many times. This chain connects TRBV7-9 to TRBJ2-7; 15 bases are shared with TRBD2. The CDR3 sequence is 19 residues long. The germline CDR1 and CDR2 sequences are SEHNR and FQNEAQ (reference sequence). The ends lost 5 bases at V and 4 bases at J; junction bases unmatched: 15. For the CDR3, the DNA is TGTGCCAGCAGCCCAGGGTCTCGGACTAGCGGGAGGGCATGGTACGAGCAGTACTTC. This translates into CASSPGSRTSGRAWYEQYF.

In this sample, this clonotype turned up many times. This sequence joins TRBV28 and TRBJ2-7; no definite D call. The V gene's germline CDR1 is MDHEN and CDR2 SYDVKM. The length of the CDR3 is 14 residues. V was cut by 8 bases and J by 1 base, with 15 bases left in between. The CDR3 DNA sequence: TGTGCCAGCGGTAGGCTAGGTCTATCCTACGAGCAGTACTTC. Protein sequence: CASGRLGLSYEQYF. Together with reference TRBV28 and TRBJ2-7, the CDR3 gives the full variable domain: DVKVTQSSRYLVKRTGEKVFLECVQDMDHENMFWYRQDPGLGLRLIYFSYDVKMKEKGDIPEGYSVSREKKERFSLILESASTNQTSMYLCASGRLGLSYEQYFGPGTRLTVT.

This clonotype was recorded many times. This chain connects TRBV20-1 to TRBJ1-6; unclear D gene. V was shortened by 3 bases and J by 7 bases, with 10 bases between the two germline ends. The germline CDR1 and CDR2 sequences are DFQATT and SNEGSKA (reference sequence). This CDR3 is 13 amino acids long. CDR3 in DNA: TGCAGTGCTAGTTCAAGCGTAAATTCACCCCTCCACTTT. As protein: CSASSSVNSPLHF.

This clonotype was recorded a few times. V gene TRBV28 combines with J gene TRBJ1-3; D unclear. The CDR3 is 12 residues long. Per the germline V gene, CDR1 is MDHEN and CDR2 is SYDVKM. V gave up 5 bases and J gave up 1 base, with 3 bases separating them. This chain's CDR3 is CASSTSGNTIYF. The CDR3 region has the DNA TGTGCCAGCAGTACGTCTGGAAACACCATATATTTT.

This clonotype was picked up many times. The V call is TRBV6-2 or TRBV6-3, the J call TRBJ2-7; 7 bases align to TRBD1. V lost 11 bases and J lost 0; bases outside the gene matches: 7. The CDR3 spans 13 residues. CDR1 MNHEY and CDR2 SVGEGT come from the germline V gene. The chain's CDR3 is CAGRDRISYEQYF. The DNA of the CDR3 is TGTGCCGGCCGGGACAGAATCTCCTACGAGCAGTACTTC.

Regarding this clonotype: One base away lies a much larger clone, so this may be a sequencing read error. Written as DNA, the CDR3 is TGTGCCAGCAGTGCCACGACAGGGACTACCCTTTATGGCTACACCTTC. Translating it yields CASSATTGTTLYGYTF. This rearrangement joins TRBV12-3 or TRBV12-4 to TRBJ1-2; 7 bases are a match to TRBD1. The ends lost 5 bases at V and 5 bases at J; junction bases unmatched: 14. The CDR3 loop spans 16 amino acids.

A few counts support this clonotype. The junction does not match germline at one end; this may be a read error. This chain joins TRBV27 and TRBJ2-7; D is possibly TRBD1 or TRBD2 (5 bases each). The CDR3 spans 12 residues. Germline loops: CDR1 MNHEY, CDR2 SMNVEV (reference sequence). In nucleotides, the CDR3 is TGTGCCAGCAGCACGGGGCCTTACGAGCGGTACTTC. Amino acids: CASSTGPYERYF.

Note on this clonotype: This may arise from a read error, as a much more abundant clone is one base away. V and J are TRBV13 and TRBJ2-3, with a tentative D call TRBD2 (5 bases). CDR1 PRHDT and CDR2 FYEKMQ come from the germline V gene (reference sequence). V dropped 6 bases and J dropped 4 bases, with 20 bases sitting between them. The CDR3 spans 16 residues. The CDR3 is CASSSEGGLLADTQYF. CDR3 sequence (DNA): TGTGCCAGCAGTTCCGAGGGCGGGTTATTAGCAGATACGCAGTATTTT.

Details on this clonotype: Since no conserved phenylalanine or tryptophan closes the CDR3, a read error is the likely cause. The CDR3 DNA sequence: TGTGCCAGCTCACACTCTAGCACAGATACGCAGTATTGT. Encoded protein: CASSHSSTDTQYC. J is TRBJ2-3 and V is TRBV5-8; D ambiguous. The germline V gene encodes CDR1 SGHTS and CDR2 YDEGEE. The CDR3 has 13 residues. Trimming took 7 bases from V and 0 from J, leaving 9 bases between them.

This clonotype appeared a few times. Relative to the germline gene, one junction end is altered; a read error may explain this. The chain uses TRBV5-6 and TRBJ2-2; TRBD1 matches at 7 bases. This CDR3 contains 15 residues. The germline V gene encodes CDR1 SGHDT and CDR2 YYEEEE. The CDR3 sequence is CASSLGGGAAGEPFF. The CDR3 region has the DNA TGTGCCAGCAGCTTGGGAGGGGGCGCGGCCGGGGAGCCGTTTTTT.

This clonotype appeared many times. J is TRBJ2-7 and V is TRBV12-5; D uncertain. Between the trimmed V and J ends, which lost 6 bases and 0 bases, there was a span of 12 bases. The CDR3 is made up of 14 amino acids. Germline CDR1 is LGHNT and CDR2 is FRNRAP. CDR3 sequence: CASGLARSSYEQYF. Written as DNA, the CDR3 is TGTGCTAGTGGACTCGCGCGGAGCTCCTACGAGCAGTACTTC.

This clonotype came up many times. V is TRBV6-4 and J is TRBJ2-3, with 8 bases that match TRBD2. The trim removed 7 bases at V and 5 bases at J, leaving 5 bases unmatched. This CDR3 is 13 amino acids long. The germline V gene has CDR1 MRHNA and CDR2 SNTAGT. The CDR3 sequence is CASIWLAGDTQYF. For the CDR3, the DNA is TGTGCCAGCATCTGGCTAGCGGGAGATACGCAGTATTTT.

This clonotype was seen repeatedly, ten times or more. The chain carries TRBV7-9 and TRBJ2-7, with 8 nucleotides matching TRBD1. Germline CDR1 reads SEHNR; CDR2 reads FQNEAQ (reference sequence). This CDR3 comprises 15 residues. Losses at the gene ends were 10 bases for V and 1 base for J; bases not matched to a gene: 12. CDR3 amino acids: CATILEGTGSYEQYF. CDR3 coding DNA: TGTGCCACCATCCTAGAGGGGACAGGATCCTACGAGCAGTACTTC.

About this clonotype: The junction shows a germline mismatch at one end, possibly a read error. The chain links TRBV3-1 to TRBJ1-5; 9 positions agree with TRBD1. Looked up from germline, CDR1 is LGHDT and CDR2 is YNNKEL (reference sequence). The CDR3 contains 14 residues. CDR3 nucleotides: TGTGCCAGCAGCCACACAGGGGGCAGGTCAGCCCCAGCATTT. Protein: CASSHTGGRSAPAF.